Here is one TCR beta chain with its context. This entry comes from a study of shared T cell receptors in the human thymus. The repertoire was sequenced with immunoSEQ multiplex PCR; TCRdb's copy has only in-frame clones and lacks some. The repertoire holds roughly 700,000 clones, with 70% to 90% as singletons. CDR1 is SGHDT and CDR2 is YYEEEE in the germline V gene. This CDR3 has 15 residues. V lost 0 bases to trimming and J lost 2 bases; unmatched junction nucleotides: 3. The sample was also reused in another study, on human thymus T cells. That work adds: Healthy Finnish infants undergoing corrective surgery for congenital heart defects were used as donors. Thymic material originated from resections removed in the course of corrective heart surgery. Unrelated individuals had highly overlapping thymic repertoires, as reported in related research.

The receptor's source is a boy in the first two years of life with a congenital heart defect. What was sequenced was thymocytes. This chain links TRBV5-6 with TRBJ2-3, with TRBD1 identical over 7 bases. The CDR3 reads CASSLDRGTTDTQYF. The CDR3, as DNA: TGTGCCAGCAGCTTGGACAGGGGAACCACAGATACGCAGTATTTT.